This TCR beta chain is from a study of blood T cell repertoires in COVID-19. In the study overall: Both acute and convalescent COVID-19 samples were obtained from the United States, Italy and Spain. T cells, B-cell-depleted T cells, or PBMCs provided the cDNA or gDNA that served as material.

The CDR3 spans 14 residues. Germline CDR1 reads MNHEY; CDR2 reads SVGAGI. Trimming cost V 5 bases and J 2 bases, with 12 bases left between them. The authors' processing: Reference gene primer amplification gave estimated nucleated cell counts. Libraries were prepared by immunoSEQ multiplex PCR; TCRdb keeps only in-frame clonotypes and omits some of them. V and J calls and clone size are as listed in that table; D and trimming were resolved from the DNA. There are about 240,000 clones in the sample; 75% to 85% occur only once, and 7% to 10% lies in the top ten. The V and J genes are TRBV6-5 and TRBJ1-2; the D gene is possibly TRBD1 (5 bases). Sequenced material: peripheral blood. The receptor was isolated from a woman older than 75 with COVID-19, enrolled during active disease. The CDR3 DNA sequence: TGTGCCAGCAGTCCGCCAGGGAAGAACTATGGCTACACCTTC. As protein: CASSPPGKNYGYTF.